These T cell receptor beta chains were read from a single sample in a study of blood T cell repertoires in COVID-19. Clones were sequenced by immunoSEQ multiplex PCR, and TCRdb holds only the in-frame ones, with some missing. The table shows about 220,000 clones, with roughly 90% occurring only once. Sequenced material: PBMCs or T cells enriched from blood (not recorded which). These receptors were taken from a woman in her thirties who had recovered from COVID-19. CDR3s include the opening cysteine and the closing phenylalanine or tryptophan. Fields, in order: J gene, V gene, clone size, D gene, CDR3 protein, CDR3 DNA. The D gene is left open where the match is weak. Rows give clone size only sometimes, using once, few, many, or a class for an expanded clone.

TRBJ2-3,TRBV5-1,NA,TRBD1,CASSLNEGALDTQYF,TGCGCCAGCAGCTTAAACGAGGGGGCCCTAGATACGCAGTATTTT
TRBJ2-3,TRBV4-2,NA,TRBD2,CASSQEEAGGHFTQYF,TGTGCCAGCAGCCAAGAAGAAGCGGGGGGGCACTTTACGCAGTATTTT
TRBJ2-7,TRBV19,NA,TRBD1,CASSQPGQSSYEQYF,TGTGCCAGTAGCCAACCGGGACAGTCCTCCTACGAGCAGTACTTC
TRBJ2-2,TRBV2,once,TRBD1,CASSLGQGANTGELFF,TGTGCCAGCAGTTTGGGACAGGGGGCGAACACCGGGGAGCTGTTTTTT
TRBJ1-1,TRBV5-4,NA,NA,CASRSGMNTEAFF,TGTGCCAGCAGGTCAGGGATGAACACTGAAGCTTTCTTT
TRBJ1-3,TRBV13,NA,TRBD1,CASSLGTGGSGNTIYF,TGTGCCAGCAGCTTGGGGACAGGGGGCTCTGGAAACACCATATATTTT
TRBJ1-2,TRBV7-3,NA,TRBD1,CASSPTGGEGDIGYTF,TGTGCCAGCAGCCCGACAGGGGGCGAAGGCGATATTGGCTACACCTTC
TRBJ2-6,TRBV5-1,NA,TRBD1,CASSPATGSSGANVLTF,TGCGCCAGCAGCCCGGCGACAGGGAGCTCTGGGGCCAACGTCCTGACTTTC
TRBJ2-7,TRBV5-8,NA,NA,CASSLSSVSGYEQYF,TGTGCCAGCAGCTTGTCATCGGTCTCCGGCTACGAGCAGTACTTC
TRBJ2-5,TRBV11-2,NA,NA,CASSLSPRGEETQYF,TGTGCCAGCAGCTTGAGCCCCAGGGGGGAAGAGACCCAGTACTTC
TRBJ2-7,TRBV4-2,NA,TRBD2,CASSQAGLAGGRNRYEQYF,TGTGCCAGCAGCCAAGCCGGACTAGCGGGGGGCCGAAACCGCTACGAGCAGTACTTC
TRBJ1-3,TRBV3-1/TRBV3-2,NA,NA,CASSPVQDTGNTIYF,TGTGCCAGCAGTCCCGTCCAGGACACTGGAAACACCATATATTTT
TRBJ2-1,TRBV6-5,NA,TRBD2,CASSPLAGGNNEQFF,TGTGCCAGCAGCCCCCTAGCGGGGGGAAACAATGAGCAGTTCTTC
TRBJ1-3,TRBV6-1,NA,TRBD1,CASSAGTGHFSGNTIYF,TGTGCCAGCAGTGCCGGGACAGGACATTTCTCTGGAAACACCATATATTTT
TRBJ2-1,TRBV6-5,few,TRBD2,CASSPPRGGPNEQFF,TGTGCCAGCAGTCCTCCGCGGGGGGGCCCCAATGAGCAGTTCTTC
TRBJ2-5,TRBV5-4,NA,NA,CASSHDTQETQYF,TGTGCCAGCAGCCACGACACGCAAGAGACCCAGTACTTC
TRBJ1-4,TRBV7-9,NA,TRBD1,CASSPGGQGAYEKLFF,TGTGCCAGCAGCCCAGGCGGACAGGGGGCTTATGAAAAACTGTTTTTT
TRBJ2-6,TRBV5-6,NA,TRBD1,CASEWTGRRPSGANVLTF,TGTGCCAGTGAATGGACAGGGCGACGACCCTCTGGGGCCAACGTCCTGACTTTC
TRBJ1-1,TRBV5-6,NA,TRBD1,CASTLLDRGTEAFF,TGTGCCAGCACCCTGCTGGACAGGGGTACTGAAGCTTTCTTT
TRBJ1-1,TRBV3-1/TRBV3-2,NA,NA,CASSQETGRNTEAFF,TGTGCCAGCAGCCAAGAAACTGGTAGGAACACTGAAGCTTTCTTT
TRBJ2-1,TRBV27,NA,TRBD1,CASRAGTGNNNEQFF,TGTGCCAGCAGAGCCGGGACAGGTAATAACAATGAGCAGTTCTTC
TRBJ1-6,TRBV4-3,NA,NA,CASSQAPLAVSPLHF,TGCGCCAGCAGCCAAGCCCCCCTTGCGGTGTCACCCCTCCACTTT
TRBJ2-7,TRBV28,NA,NA,CASSSGEVHEQYF,TGTGCCAGCAGTTCTGGGGAGGTCCACGAGCAGTACTTC
TRBJ1-1,TRBV19,NA,NA,CASSWGPTNTEAFF,TGTGCCAGTAGTTGGGGCCCAACGAACACTGAAGCTTTCTTT
TRBJ2-7,TRBV3-1/TRBV3-2,NA,NA,CASSQSHTTYEQYF,TGTGCCAGCAGCCAATCGCACACCACCTACGAGCAGTACTTC
TRBJ1-4,TRBV4-3,NA,TRBD1,CASSPRDRVNEKLFF,TGCGCCAGCTCCCCTCGAGACAGGGTGAATGAAAAACTGTTTTTT
TRBJ1-4,TRBV7-8,few,NA,CASSLSVREKLFF,TGTGCCAGCAGCTTATCGGTTCGTGAAAAACTGTTTTTT
TRBJ2-4,TRBV14,NA,TRBD1,CASSPGQGAHHIQYF,TGTGCCAGCAGCCCGGGACAGGGGGCGCATCACATTCAGTACTTC
TRBJ1-3,TRBV27,NA,NA,CASIDLKGRALFSGNTIYF,TGTGCCAGCATCGACTTGAAGGGGAGGGCCCTATTCTCTGGAAACACCATATATTTT
TRBJ2-2,TRBV9,NA,NA,CASSVGSSGPVGELFF,TGTGCCAGCAGCGTAGGCAGTAGCGGACCAGTCGGGGAGCTGTTTTTT
TRBJ1-3,TRBV4-1,NA,NA,CASSQEQSPQSGNTIYF,TGCGCCAGCAGCCAAGAACAGTCCCCTCAGTCTGGAAACACCATATATTTT
TRBJ2-5,TRBV7-6,few,NA,CASSPGTGIRETQYF,TGTGCCAGCAGCCCTGGAACAGGGATAAGGGAGACCCAGTACTTC
TRBJ1-1,TRBV14,NA,TRBD1,CASSQNRGTEAFF,TGTGCCAGCAGCCAGAACAGGGGCACTGAAGCTTTCTTT
TRBJ2-3,TRBV9,NA,TRBD1,CASSYEGQSSTDTQYF,TGTGCCAGCAGCTACGAGGGACAGTCTAGCACAGATACGCAGTATTTT
TRBJ2-4,TRBV6-5,NA,NA,CASSRLAKNIQYF,TGTGCCAGCAGTAGACTAGCCAAAAACATTCAGTACTTC
TRBJ1-2,TRBV7-9,NA,TRBD1,CASSFGMHRGYGYTF,TGTGCCAGCAGCTTCGGTATGCACAGGGGTTATGGCTACACCTTC
TRBJ2-2,TRBV5-6,NA,TRBD1,CASSPGQFEHRGAVF,TGTGCCAGCAGCCCGGGACAGTTCGAACACCGGGGAGCTGTTTTT
TRBJ2-5,TRBV6-5,NA,NA,CAILGETQYF,TGTGCCATCCTAGGAGAGACCCAGTACTTC
TRBJ1-6,TRBV7-9,NA,TRBD1,CASSSFTGTGGSPLHF,TGTGCCAGCAGCTCCTTTACCGGGACAGGGGGTTCACCCCTCCACTTT
TRBJ1-4,TRBV15,NA,NA,CATSRTTGTNEKLFF,TGTGCCACCAGCAGAACGACAGGTACGAATGAAAAACTGTTTTTT
TRBJ1-4,TRBV4-3,NA,NA,CASSRVQGFNEKLFF,TGCGCCAGCAGCCGAGTTCAGGGGTTTAATGAAAAACTGTTTTTT
TRBJ1-5,TRBV15,NA,NA,CATSREGEDNQPQHF,TGTGCCACCAGCAGAGAGGGAGAAGACAATCAGCCCCAGCATTTT
TRBJ2-7,TRBV2,NA,NA,CASSEGEGMGTYEQYF,TGTGCCAGCAGTGAAGGTGAGGGTATGGGTACCTACGAGCAGTACTTC
TRBJ2-3,TRBV6-6,NA,TRBD2,CASSWQRDFATDTQYF,TGTGCCAGCAGTTGGCAGCGGGACTTTGCCACAGATACGCAGTATTTT
TRBJ1-2,TRBV14,NA,NA,CASSQVAVVGYTF,TGTGCCAGCAGCCAAGTAGCAGTGGTCGGCTACACCTTC
TRBJ1-6,TRBV2,NA,TRBD1,CASTPGGQVVPSYNSPLHF,TGTGCCAGCACCCCGGGTGGACAGGTAGTCCCCTCCTATAATTCACCCCTCCACTTT
TRBJ1-6,TRBV18,NA,TRBD1,CASSTTGVNSPLHF,TGTGCCAGCTCAACGACAGGGGTTAATTCACCCCTCCACTTT
TRBJ2-3,TRBV5-1,once,NA,CASSLGQGGNTQYF,TGCGCCAGCAGCTTGGGGCAGGGAGGAAATACGCAGTATTTT
TRBJ2-5,TRBV5-1,NA,TRBD2,CASSSGLVGQETQYF,TGCGCCAGCAGCTCGGGACTAGTGGGCCAAGAGACCCAGTACTTC
TRBJ2-2,TRBV4-3,NA,NA,CASSQEGVPGELFF,TGCGCCAGCAGCCAAGAAGGAGTACCCGGGGAGCTGTTTTTT